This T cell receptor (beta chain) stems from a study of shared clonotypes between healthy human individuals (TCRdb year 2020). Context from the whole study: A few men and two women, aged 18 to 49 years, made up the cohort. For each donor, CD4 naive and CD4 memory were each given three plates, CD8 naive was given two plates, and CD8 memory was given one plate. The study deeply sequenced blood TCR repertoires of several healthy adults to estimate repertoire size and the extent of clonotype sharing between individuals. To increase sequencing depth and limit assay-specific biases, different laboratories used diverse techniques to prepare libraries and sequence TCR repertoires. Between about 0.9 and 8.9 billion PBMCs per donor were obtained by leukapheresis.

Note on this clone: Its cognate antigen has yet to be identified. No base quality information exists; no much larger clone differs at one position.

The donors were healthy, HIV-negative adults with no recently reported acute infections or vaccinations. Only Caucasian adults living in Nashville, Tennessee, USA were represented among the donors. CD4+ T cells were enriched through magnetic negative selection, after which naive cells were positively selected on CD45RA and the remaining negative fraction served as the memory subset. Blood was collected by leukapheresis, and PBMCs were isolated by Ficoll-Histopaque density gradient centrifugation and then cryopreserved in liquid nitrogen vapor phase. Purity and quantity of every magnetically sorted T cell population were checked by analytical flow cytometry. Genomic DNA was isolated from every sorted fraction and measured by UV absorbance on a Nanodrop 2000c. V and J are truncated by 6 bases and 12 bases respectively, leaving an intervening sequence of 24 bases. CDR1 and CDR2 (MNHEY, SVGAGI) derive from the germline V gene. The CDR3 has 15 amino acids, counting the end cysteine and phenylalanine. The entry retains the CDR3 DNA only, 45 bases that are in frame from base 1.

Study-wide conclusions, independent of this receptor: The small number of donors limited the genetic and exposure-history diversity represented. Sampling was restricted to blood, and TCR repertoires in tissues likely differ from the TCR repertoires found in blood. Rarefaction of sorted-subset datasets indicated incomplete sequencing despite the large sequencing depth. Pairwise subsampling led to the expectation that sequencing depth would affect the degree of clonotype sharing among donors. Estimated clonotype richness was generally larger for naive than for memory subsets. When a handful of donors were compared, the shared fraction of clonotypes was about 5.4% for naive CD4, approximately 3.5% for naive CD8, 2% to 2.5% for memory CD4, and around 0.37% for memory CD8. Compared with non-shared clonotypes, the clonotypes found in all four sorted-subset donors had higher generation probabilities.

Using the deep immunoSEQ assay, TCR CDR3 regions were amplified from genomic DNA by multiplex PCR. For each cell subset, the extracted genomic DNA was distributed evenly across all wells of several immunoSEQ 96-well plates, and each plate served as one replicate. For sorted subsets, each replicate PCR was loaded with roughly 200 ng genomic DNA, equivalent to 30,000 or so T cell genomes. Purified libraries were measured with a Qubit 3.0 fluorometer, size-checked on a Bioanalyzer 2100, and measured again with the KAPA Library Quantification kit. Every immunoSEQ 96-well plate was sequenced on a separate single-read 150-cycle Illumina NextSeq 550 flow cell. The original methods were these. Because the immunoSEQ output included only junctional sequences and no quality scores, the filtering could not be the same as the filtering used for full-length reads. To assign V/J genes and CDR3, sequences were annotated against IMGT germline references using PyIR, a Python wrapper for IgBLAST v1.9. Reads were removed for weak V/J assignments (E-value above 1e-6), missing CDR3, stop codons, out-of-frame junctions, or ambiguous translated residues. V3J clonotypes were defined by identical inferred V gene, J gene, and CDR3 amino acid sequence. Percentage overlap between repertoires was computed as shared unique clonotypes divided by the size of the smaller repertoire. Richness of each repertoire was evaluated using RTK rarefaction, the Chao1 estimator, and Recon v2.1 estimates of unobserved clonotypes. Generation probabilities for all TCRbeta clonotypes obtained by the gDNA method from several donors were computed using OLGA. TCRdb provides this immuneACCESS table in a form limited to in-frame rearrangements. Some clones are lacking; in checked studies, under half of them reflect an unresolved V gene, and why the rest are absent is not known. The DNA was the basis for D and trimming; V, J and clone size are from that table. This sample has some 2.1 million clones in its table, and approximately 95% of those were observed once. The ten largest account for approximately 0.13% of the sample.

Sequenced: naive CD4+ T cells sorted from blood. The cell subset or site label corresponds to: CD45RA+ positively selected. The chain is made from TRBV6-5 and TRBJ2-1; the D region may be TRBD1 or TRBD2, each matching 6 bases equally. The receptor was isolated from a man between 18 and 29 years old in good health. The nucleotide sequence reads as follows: TGTGCCAGCAGCCGAGGGTCGGGGGCTGGCCGGGTGCAGTTCTTC. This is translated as CASSRGSGAGRVQFF.